These T cell receptor beta chains were read from a single sample in a study of T cells in narcolepsy. Profiled with immunoSEQ multiplex PCR; TCRdb holds only in-frame clones, not every one. The repertoire consists of fewer than 25,000 clones, with around 81% occurring once and the leading ten covering over 3.5%. The sequenced sample consisted of memory (CD45RA-) CD4+ T cells from blood. The origin of the receptors is a human donor in good health. CDR3s include the opening cysteine and the closing phenylalanine or tryptophan. The D gene is left open where the match is weak. Clone sizes are given selectively: once, few, many, or a class where the clone is expanded.

v_call	j_call	d_call	clone_size	cdr3_nt	cdr3_aa
TRBV15	TRBJ2-7	TRBD2	-	TGTGCCACCAGCATAGAGACTAGCGGGGGGTCTTGGGACGCCTACGAGCAGTACTTC	CATSIETSGGSWDAYEQYF
TRBV27	TRBJ2-5	TRBD2	-	TGTGCCAGCAGTCTCAGACTAGCGGGGGGGCCAAAGACCCAGTACTTC	CASSLRLAGGPKTQYF
TRBV11-2	TRBJ1-3	-	-	TGTGCCAGCAGCCTGGAACAGGTCTCTGGAAACACCATATATTTT	CASSLEQVSGNTIYF
TRBV6-1	TRBJ1-4	-	-	TGTGCCAGCAGTTGGGGGATGATGGGTGAAAAACTGTTTTTT	CASSWGMMGEKLFF
TRBV15	TRBJ2-3	-	-	TGTGCCACCTCCGTGGCCGGCACAGATACGCAGTATTTT	CATSVAGTDTQYF
TRBV4-3	TRBJ1-1	TRBD1	-	TGCGCCAGCAGCCCGGACAGGGGAAGGGGTGAAGCTTTCTTT	CASSPDRGRGEAFF
TRBV5-6	TRBJ1-6	-	-	TGTGCCAGCAGCTTGGTTTCGGGATCTTATTCACCCCTCCACTTT	CASSLVSGSYSPLHF
TRBV11-2	TRBJ1-2	TRBD1	-	TGTGCCAGCAGCTTAGGAATTTTGTTCACGGGACAGGGAAACGATGGCTACACCTTC	CASSLGILFTGQGNDGYTF
TRBV5-3	TRBJ2-1	TRBD1	-	TGTGCCAGAAGCTCCGTCCGGGACAGGGGCCCGCTTCGCTACAATGAGCAGTTCTTC	CARSSVRDRGPLRYNEQFF
TRBV19	TRBJ2-7	-	-	TGTGCCAGTAGTAATCAGGGGTCCAGCTCCTACGAGCAGTACTTC	CASSNQGSSSYEQYF
TRBV5-5	TRBJ2-7	TRBD1	-	TGTGCCAGCTCAGTGGGGGACAGTCAGCCGTACGAGCAGTACTTC	CASSVGDSQPYEQYF
TRBV5-1	TRBJ2-1	TRBD1	-	TGCGCCAGCAGCTCCGGCGGGACAGGGATGTACAATGAGCAGTTCTTC	CASSSGGTGMYNEQFF
TRBV6-5	TRBJ1-2	-	-	TGTGCCACTGAGAACTATGGCTACACCTTC	CATENYGYTF
TRBV4-1	TRBJ2-7	TRBD2	few	TGCGCCAGCAGCCAAGATCTGCTCGGGGGGGAGCAGTACTTC	CASSQDLLGGEQYF
TRBV29-1	TRBJ2-3	-	-	TGCAGCGTTACGCTCCTTGTGGGTGGCACAGATACGCAGTATTTT	CSVTLLVGGTDTQYF
TRBV5-4	TRBJ2-3	-	-	TGTGCCAGCAGCTTGGGGACACAATCCACAGATACGCAGTATTTT	CASSLGTQSTDTQYF
TRBV5-8	TRBJ1-4	-	-	TGTGCCAGCAGCTTGGCCAAGACTAATGAAAAACTGTTTTTT	CASSLAKTNEKLFF
TRBV29-1	TRBJ1-3	-	-	TGCAGCGTTGTGGGCTCTGGAAACACCATATATTTT	CSVVGSGNTIYF
TRBV15	TRBJ1-4	-	-	TGTGCCACCAGCAGAGATCGATTGAGAACTGAAAAACTGTTTTTT	CATSRDRLRTEKLFF
TRBV7-6	TRBJ2-7	-	once	TGTGCCAGCAGCTTAGGAACCAGGGGCCTCTCCTACGAGCAGTACTTC	CASSLGTRGLSYEQYF
TRBV18	TRBJ1-4	TRBD1	-	TGTGCCAGCTCGCCGAACCCCGGACAGGGTCAGCATGAAAAACTGTTTTTT	CASSPNPGQGQHEKLFF
TRBV5-4	TRBJ1-1	-	-	TGTGCCAGCAGCCGGGGACGGATGAACACTGAAGCTTTCTTT	CASSRGRMNTEAFF
TRBV7-2	TRBJ1-5	-	-	TGTGCCAGCAGCCCCTCGGGAACATTTTATAGCAATCAGCCCCAGCATTTT	CASSPSGTFYSNQPQHF
TRBV6-1	TRBJ1-3	-	once	TGTGCCAGCATCCCAGGGAGCTCTGGAAACACCATATATTTT	CASIPGSSGNTIYF
TRBV2	TRBJ1-4	TRBD1	few	TGTGCCAGCCGGGACAGGGTTGGTAGTGAAAAACTGTTTTTT	CASRDRVGSEKLFF
TRBV5-1	TRBJ1-5	-	once	TGCGCCAGCAGCTTGGGTGGGATCGATCAGCCCCAGCATTTT	CASSLGGIDQPQHF
TRBV2	TRBJ1-4	-	-	TGTGCCAGCAGGAAGGGACGGCAAAATGAAAAACTGTTTTTT	CASRKGRQNEKLFF
TRBV2	TRBJ2-2	-	-	TGTGCCAGCAGGGCCGTCGCCGGGTGGGGCGGGGAGCTGTTTTTT	CASRAVAGWGGELFF
TRBV10-3	TRBJ2-4	-	-	TGTGCCATCGGGGCCAAAAACATTCAGTACTTC	CAIGAKNIQYF
TRBV27	TRBJ2-3	-	-	TGTGCCAGCAGTTTGACGGTGGCAGATACGCAGTGTTTT	CASSLTVADTQCF